This entry lists 25 T cell receptor beta chains sequenced from one sample in a study of OX40 agonist ivuxolimab in advanced cancers. Measured with immunoSEQ multiplex PCR; TCRdb has only the in-frame clones, and not every one. Of some 79,000 clones listed, around 90% are singletons. Here the sequenced sample was CD4+ or CD8+ T cells sorted from blood, taken in a trial of the OX40 agonist ivuxolimab. The receptors were sampled from an adult with an advanced solid tumor such as melanoma, head and neck, liver or kidney cancer.

The V and J genes are TRBV2 and TRBJ1-1; 7 bases map to TRBD1. The junction had 7 bases not matched to a gene; V was cut back by 0 bases and J by 3 bases. Germline V gene data show CDR1 as SNHLY and CDR2 as FYNNEI. The CDR3 is 16 amino acids. DNA for the CDR3: TGTGCCAGCAGTGAAGCGCGGTTCCAGGGGGACACTGAAGCTTTCTTT. Protein: CASSEARFQGDTEAFF. Complete variable domain (other parts from reference TRBV2 and TRBJ1-1): EPEVTQTPSHQVTQMGQEVILRCVPISNHLYFYWYRQILGQKVEFLVSFYNNEISEKSEIFDDQFSVERPDGSNFTLKIRSTKLEDSAMYFCASSEARFQGDTEAFFGQGTRLTVV.

This clone was seen a single time. V and J are TRBV5-1 and TRBJ1-1, with D maybe TRBD1 (5 bases). This CDR3 has 16 amino acids. V was pared by 0 bases and J by 0 bases, with 12 bases between. Germline-derived CDR1 and CDR2 are SGHRS and YFSETQ. CDR3 bases: TGCGCCAGCAGCTTGGGGCAGGGTACCATGAACACTGAAGCTTTCTTT. Amino acid sequence: CASSLGQGTMNTEAFF.

This clone appeared once. The chain employs TRBV2 and TRBJ1-1, with TRBD1 matching over 9 bases. The germline V gene has CDR1 SNHLY and CDR2 FYNNEI. CDR3 length: 18 residues. The V gene end was trimmed by 3 bases and the J gene end by 0 bases; junction bases not matched to a gene: 11. The CDR3 protein is CASSDGTGFLDVNTEAFF. CDR3 DNA: TGTGCCAGCAGTGATGGGACAGGGTTTTTGGATGTGAACACTGAAGCTTTCTTT.

The rearrangement joins TRBV7-2 to TRBJ2-6; D gene uncertain. In germline, CDR1 is SGHTA, CDR2 FQGNSA. The CDR3 loop spans 16 amino acids. The V end was cut by 5 bases, the J end by 4 bases, with 15 bases between. CDR3 region: CASSPPGSPGANVLTF. CDR3 nucleotides: TGTGCCAGCAGCCCGCCCGGGTCTCCCGGGGCCAACGTCCTGACTTTC.

The rearrangement links TRBV4-1 to TRBJ1-2; weak D call: TRBD1 (6 bases). The CDR3 consists of 14 residues. V shed 1 base and J shed 4 bases, with 10 bases lying between them. CDR1 is MGHRA and CDR2 is YSYEKL in the germline V gene. DNA for the CDR3: TGCGCCAGCAGCCAAGTACAGGGAATCTATGGCTACACCTTC. It yields the protein CASSQVQGIYGYTF.

The chain links TRBV6-1 to TRBJ2-7; possibly TRBD1 or TRBD2 for D (6 bases each). The length of the CDR3 is 13 residues. V was shortened by 11 bases and J by 0 bases, with 14 bases between the two germline ends. Germline V gene lookup returns CDR1 MNHNS and CDR2 SASEGT. The CDR3 DNA reads TGTGCCGGCGGAGGGACAAGCTCCTACGAGCAGTACTTC. Translating it yields CAGGGTSSYEQYF.

This CDR3 reads CASSQDLGQPQHF. CDR3 bases: TGTGCCAGCAGCCAAGATCTGGGCCAGCCCCAGCATTTT. The chain is built from TRBV14 and TRBJ1-5, with no clear D. The CDR3 is made up of 13 amino acids. Trimming shortened V by 0 bases and J by 7 bases, and 7 bases separated the two germline ends. CDR1 is SGHDN, CDR2 FVKESK, per germline.

J is TRBJ2-4 and V is TRBV11-3, with D possibly being TRBD2 (5 bases). This CDR3 spans 14 amino acids. Trimming cost V 2 bases and J 6 bases, with 11 bases left between them. Germline loops: CDR1 SGHNT, CDR2 YENEEA. This CDR3 reads CASSLHRGSNIQYF. In nucleotides, the CDR3 is TGTGCCAGCAGCTTACATCGGGGTTCAAACATTCAGTACTTC.

DNA for the CDR3: TGTGCCATCAGTGAGAAAGGCGGGGATACGCAGTATTTT. Translated, it gives CAISEKGGDTQYF. This chain links TRBV10-3 with TRBJ2-3; TRBD2 is a possible D gene (5 bases). The CDR3 consists of 13 residues. Trimming left V 2 bases short and J 6 bases short, with 9 bases between. Germline V CDR1 and CDR2: ENHRY, SYGVKD.

The chain recombines TRBV30 with TRBJ1-1; no clear D gene. Per the germline V gene, CDR1 is GTSNPN and CDR2 is SVGIG (reference sequence). The CDR3 sequence is 14 residues long. Trimming left V 1 base short and J 3 bases short, with 12 bases between. The CDR3 sequence is CAWSGEAGYTEAFF. As DNA, the CDR3 is TGTGCCTGGAGTGGCGAGGCCGGGTACACTGAAGCTTTCTTT.

The V gene is TRBV11-2, the J gene TRBJ1-2, with D possibly TRBD1 on 5 matching bases. Deletions cut 2 bases from V and 0 bases from J, with 10 bases between. This CDR3 comprises 15 residues. Germline loops: CDR1 SGHAT, CDR2 FQNNGV. The CDR3 sequence is CASSLRWGTNYGYTF. The CDR3 DNA is TGTGCCAGCAGCTTACGTTGGGGGACTAACTATGGCTACACCTTC.

V gene TRBV15 combines with J gene TRBJ1-1; possible D gene TRBD1, 6 bases. The CDR3 has 14 amino acids. CDR1 LNHNV and CDR2 YYDKDF come from the germline V gene (reference sequence). With 7 bases removed from V and 0 bases from J, the gap between germline ends came to 12 bases. The CDR3 sequence: CATTRGGLNTEAFF. The CDR3, as DNA: TGTGCCACCACGCGGGGGGGCCTGAACACTGAAGCTTTCTTT.

The J gene is TRBJ2-1, the V gene TRBV5-1, with 11 bases lining up with TRBD2. V gave up 4 bases and J gave up 5 bases; unmatched junction bases: 5. The CDR3 is made up of 15 amino acids. Germline V gene lookup returns CDR1 SGHRS and CDR2 YFSETQ. As DNA, the CDR3 is TGCGCCAGCAGCCCGCGACTAGCGGGGAACAATGAGCAGTTCTTC. It specifies CASSPRLAGNNEQFF. The full variable domain, its missing parts supplied by reference TRBV5-1 and TRBJ2-1, is KAGVTQTPRYLIKTRGQQVTLSCSPISGHRSVSWYQQTPGQGLQFLFEYFSETQRNKGNFPGRFSGRQFSNSRSEMNVSTLELGDSALYLCASSPRLAGNNEQFFGPGTRLTVL.

The rearrangement links TRBV10-3 to TRBJ2-7; maybe TRBD2 (6 bases). The V and J ends lost 2 bases and 0 bases respectively, with 8 bases between them. The CDR3 length is 14 residues. Germline V CDR1 and CDR2: ENHRY, SYGVKD. As DNA, the CDR3 is TGTGCCATCAGTGAGCCCGGGAGCTCCTACGAGCAGTACTTC. Amino acids: CAISEPGSSYEQYF.

The rearrangement uses TRBV19 and TRBJ2-1; 7 bases fit TRBD2. The CDR3 has 15 residues. Germline CDR1 LNHDA, CDR2 SQIVND (reference sequence). The V segment lost 3 bases and the J segment 8 bases; nucleotides outside the gene matches: 10. In DNA form, the CDR3 reads TGTGCCAGTAGTATTTCGCGCGGGAGCTTCTATGAGCAGTTCTTC. Translating it yields CASSISRGSFYEQFF.

The chain is built from TRBV27 and TRBJ2-7, with 9 bases aligning to TRBD1. The CDR3 length is 15 residues. Germline V gives CDR1 MNHEY, CDR2 SMNVEV (reference sequence). With 7 bases clipped from V and 0 bases from J, the junction kept 7 bases outside the gene matches. CDR3 protein: CASKGTGQGSYEQYF. For the CDR3, the DNA is TGTGCCAGCAAGGGAACGGGACAGGGCTCCTACGAGCAGTACTTC.

This clone was counted a few times. The junction shows a germline mismatch at one end, possibly a read error. The CDR3: CATSPGQGAVRYGYTF. The CDR3, as DNA: TGTGCCACCAGTCCGGGACAGGGGGCGGTACGTTATGGCTACACCTTC. The gene calls are TRBV10-3 and TRBJ1-2; 12 bases match TRBD1. Germline V gene data show CDR1 as ENHRY and CDR2 as SYGVKD. The CDR3 contains 16 residues.

The V gene is TRBV6-1, the J gene TRBJ2-2; D assignment may be TRBD1 or TRBD2 (5 bases each). Germline V gene data show CDR1 as MNHNS and CDR2 as SASEGT. V lost 1 base and J lost 0, with 12 bases in between. The CDR3 loop spans 17 amino acids. The CDR3 DNA is TGTGCCAGCAGTGAAGTTTTCGGGGACGCGAACACCGGGGAGCTGTTTTTT. Amino acid sequence: CASSEVFGDANTGELFF.

The chain combines TRBV19 with TRBJ2-1; possible D gene TRBD1, 8 bases. The CDR3 has 15 amino acids. Germline CDR1 reads LNHDA; CDR2 reads SQIVND (reference sequence). V was trimmed by 10 bases and J by 8 bases, leaving 24 bases between them. The CDR3 nucleotides are TGTGCCAATAGGGACAGGACTAGGCTCATCTATGAGCAGTTCTTC. It codes for CANRDRTRLIYEQFF.

The chain uses TRBV27 and TRBJ2-5, with a tentative D call TRBD2 (5 bases). V lost 5 bases to trimming and J lost 5 bases, with 15 bases between them. CDR1 is MNHEY, CDR2 SMNVEV, per germline (reference sequence). This CDR3 spans 14 amino acids. In DNA, the CDR3 is TGTGCCAGCAGTACCCCGCGGCCGGGGGAGACCCAGTACTTC. Translated, it gives CASSTPRPGETQYF.

The V and J genes are TRBV10-3 and TRBJ2-1; TRBD2 agrees at 10 bases. Germline CDR1 ENHRY, CDR2 SYGVKD. With V trimmed by 0 bases and J by 4 bases, 3 bases remained unmatched. The length of the CDR3 is 16 residues. As DNA, the CDR3 is TGTGCCATCAGTGAGTCAGCGGGAGGGAGTTACAATGAGCAGTTCTTC. It codes for CAISESAGGSYNEQFF.

The chain employs TRBV7-6 and TRBJ2-1, with TRBD2 matching 8 bases. CDR1 and CDR2 (germline): SGHVS, FNYEAQ. The junction had 5 bases not matched to a gene; V was cut back by 1 base and J by 6 bases. The CDR3 runs to 15 residues. DNA for the CDR3: TGTGCCAGCAGCTTAGATAGTAGCGGGATCAATGAGCAGTTCTTC. This encodes CASSLDSSGINEQFF. The full variable domain, in which reference TRBV7-6 and TRBJ2-1 provide the parts outside the CDR3, is GAGVSQSPRYKVTKRGQDVALRCDPISGHVSLYWYRQALGQGPEFLTYFNYEAQQDKSGLPNDRFSAERPEGSISTLTIQRTEQRDSAMYRCASSLDSSGINEQFFGPGTRLTVL.

The chain is built from TRBV6-1 and TRBJ2-7, with D unclear. The CDR3 totals 12 residues. V was trimmed by 5 bases and J by 3 bases, leaving 8 bases between them. Per the germline V gene, CDR1 is MNHNS and CDR2 is SASEGT. The CDR3 loop is CASSSYSYEQYF. The CDR3 nucleotides are TGTGCCAGCAGTTCATACAGCTACGAGCAGTACTTC.

The chain has TRBV7-2 and TRBJ2-1; D is undetermined. Germline V gene sequence: CDR1 SGHTA, CDR2 FQGNSA. This CDR3 is built from 12 residues. V gave up 2 bases and J gave up 9 bases, with 8 bases separating them. The CDR3 region is CASSLRTSEQFF. CDR3 DNA: TGTGCCAGCAGCTTAAGAACCAGTGAGCAGTTCTTC.

The rearrangement joins TRBV10-1 to TRBJ2-2, with 9 bases fitting TRBD2. The CDR3 runs to 14 residues. V dropped 2 bases and J dropped 13; count of bases not matched to a gene: 8. Germline V gene sequence: CDR1 WNHNN, CDR2 SYGVQD (reference sequence). CDR3 in DNA: TGCGCCAGCAGTGAGGGGCGGGAGGGCCACTGGCTGTTTTTT. Its protein product is CASSEGREGHWLFF.